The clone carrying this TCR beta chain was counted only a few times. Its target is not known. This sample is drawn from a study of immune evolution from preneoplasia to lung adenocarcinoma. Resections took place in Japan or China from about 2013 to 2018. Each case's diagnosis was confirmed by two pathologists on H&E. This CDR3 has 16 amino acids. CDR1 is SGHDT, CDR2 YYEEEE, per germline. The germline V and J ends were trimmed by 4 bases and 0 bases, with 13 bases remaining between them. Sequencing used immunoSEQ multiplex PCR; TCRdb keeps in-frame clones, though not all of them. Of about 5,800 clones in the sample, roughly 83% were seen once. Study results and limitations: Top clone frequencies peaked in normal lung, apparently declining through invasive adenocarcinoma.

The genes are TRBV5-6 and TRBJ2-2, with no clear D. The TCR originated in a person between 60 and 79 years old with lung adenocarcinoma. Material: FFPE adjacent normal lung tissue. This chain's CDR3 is CASSPARMANTGELFF. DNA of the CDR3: TGTGCCAGCAGCCCCGCGCGGATGGCGAACACCGGGGAGCTGTTTTTT.